The 8 T cell receptor beta chains below come from one sample, sequenced in a study of Graves' ophthalmopathy and Graves' hyperthyroidism. RNA transcripts provided the template for amplifying TCR beta CDR3 regions. After a first-round RT-PCR with HTBI primers, a second-round multiplex PCR was run. In TCRdb, the multiplex PCR reads were re-called with MiXCR into one record per CDR3 protein. Among about 620,000 distinct CDR3 sequences, approximately 22% were seen once, and the ten largest hold approximately 7%. The sample comprised peripheral blood. These TCRs come from a woman between 18 and 29 years old with stable Graves' hyperthyroidism. Some clones in this sample may be carry-over from other donors' samples.

This clonotype occurred many times. The rearrangement uses TRBV15 and TRBJ2-7, with 8 bases aligning to TRBD1. After removal of 0 bases from V and 3 bases from J, the junction contained 7 bases not matched to a gene. Germline CDR1 and CDR2: LNHNV and YYDKDF (reference sequence). The CDR3 sequence is 16 residues long. The CDR3 nucleotides are TGTGCCACCAGCAGAGATGTGGGACAGGAATACTACGAGCAGTACTTC. Translated: CATSRDVGQEYYEQYF.

This clonotype was observed a few times. The chain is built from TRBV2 and TRBJ2-7, with TRBD2 as a possible D gene (6 bases). The ends were cut back, 6 bases at V and 1 base at J, with 13 bases in the middle. Per germline, CDR1 SNHLY and CDR2 FYNNEI. The CDR3 consists of 14 residues. Here the CDR3 DNA reads TGTGCCAGCAGACGGAGGGAATTGTCCTACGAGCAGTACTTC. This translates into CASRRRELSYEQYF.

This clonotype came up a few times. The chain joins TRBV3-1 to TRBJ1-2, with D tentatively TRBD1 (5 bases). Trimming removed 1 base at V and 6 bases at J, with 18 bases between. There are 16 residues in the CDR3. The germline gives CDR1 LGHDT, CDR2 YNNKEL (reference sequence). The CDR3, as DNA: TGTGCCAGCAGCCAAGGCATGTTGGGGGAGTTTAATGGCTACACCTTC. Its protein product is CASSQGMLGEFNGYTF.

J is TRBJ1-5 and V is TRBV15; D is ambiguous. The CDR3 extends over 14 amino acids. The germline V gene encodes CDR1 LNHNV and CDR2 YYDKDF (reference sequence). Trimming shortened V by 1 base and J by 4 bases, and 8 bases separated the two germline ends. The CDR3 sequence: CATSRGTYNQPQHF. The CDR3 DNA reads TGTGCCACCAGCAGAGGGACGTATAATCAGCCCCAGCATTTT.

The table lists this clonotype with many counts. The genes are TRBV12-3 or TRBV12-4 and TRBJ2-7; TRBD2 is a possible D gene (7 bases). This CDR3 has 13 amino acids. The V end was cut by 3 bases, the J end by 10 bases, with 16 bases between. This chain's CDR3 is CASSFGGGGSQYF. The CDR3 DNA reads TGTGCCAGCAGTTTCGGGGGAGGGGGGAGTCAGTACTTC.

This clonotype was observed at least ten times. The chain is built from TRBV9 and TRBJ1-1, with TRBD1 as a possible D gene (5 bases). The CDR3 totals 13 residues. Trimming took 4 bases from V and 3 from J, leaving 10 bases between them. Germline V CDR1 and CDR2: SGDLS, YYNGEE. The CDR3 loop reads CASSSGTDTEAFF. In nucleotides, the CDR3 is TGTGCCAGCAGCTCCGGGACGGACACTGAAGCTTTCTTT.

On this clonotype: It may be a read error: a sequence one base away is much more abundant. The CDR3 loop is CASSQDGSSYEQYF. The CDR3, as DNA: TGTGCCAGCAGCCAAGATGGCAGTTCCTACGAGCAGTACTTC. The chain carries TRBV7-8 and TRBJ2-7; D gene unclear. The germline V gene encodes CDR1 SGHVS and CDR2 FQNEAQ. The V and J ends lost 5 bases and 1 base respectively, with 12 bases between them. The CDR3 sequence is 14 residues long.

At least ten counts were recorded for this clonotype. The chain carries TRBV12-3 or TRBV12-4 and TRBJ1-3, with D unclear. V was trimmed by 1 base and J by 7 bases, leaving 8 bases between them. The CDR3 has 13 amino acids. The CDR3 loop is CASSLVRGNTIYF. As DNA, the CDR3 is TGTGCCAGCAGTTTAGTTAGAGGGAACACCATATATTTT.